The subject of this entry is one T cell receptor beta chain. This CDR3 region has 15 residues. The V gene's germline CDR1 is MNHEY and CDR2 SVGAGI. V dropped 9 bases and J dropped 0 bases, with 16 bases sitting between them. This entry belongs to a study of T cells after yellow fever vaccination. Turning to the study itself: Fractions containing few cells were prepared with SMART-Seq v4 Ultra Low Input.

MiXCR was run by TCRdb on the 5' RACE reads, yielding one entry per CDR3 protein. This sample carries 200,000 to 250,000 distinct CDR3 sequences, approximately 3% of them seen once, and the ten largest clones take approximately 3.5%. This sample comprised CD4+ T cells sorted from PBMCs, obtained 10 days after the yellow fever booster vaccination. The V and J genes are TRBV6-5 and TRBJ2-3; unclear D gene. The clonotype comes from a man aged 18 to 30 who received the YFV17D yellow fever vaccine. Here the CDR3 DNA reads TGTGCCAGTGTTCCTAGGGCAACTAGCACAGATACGCAGTATTTT. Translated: CASVPRATSTDTQYF.